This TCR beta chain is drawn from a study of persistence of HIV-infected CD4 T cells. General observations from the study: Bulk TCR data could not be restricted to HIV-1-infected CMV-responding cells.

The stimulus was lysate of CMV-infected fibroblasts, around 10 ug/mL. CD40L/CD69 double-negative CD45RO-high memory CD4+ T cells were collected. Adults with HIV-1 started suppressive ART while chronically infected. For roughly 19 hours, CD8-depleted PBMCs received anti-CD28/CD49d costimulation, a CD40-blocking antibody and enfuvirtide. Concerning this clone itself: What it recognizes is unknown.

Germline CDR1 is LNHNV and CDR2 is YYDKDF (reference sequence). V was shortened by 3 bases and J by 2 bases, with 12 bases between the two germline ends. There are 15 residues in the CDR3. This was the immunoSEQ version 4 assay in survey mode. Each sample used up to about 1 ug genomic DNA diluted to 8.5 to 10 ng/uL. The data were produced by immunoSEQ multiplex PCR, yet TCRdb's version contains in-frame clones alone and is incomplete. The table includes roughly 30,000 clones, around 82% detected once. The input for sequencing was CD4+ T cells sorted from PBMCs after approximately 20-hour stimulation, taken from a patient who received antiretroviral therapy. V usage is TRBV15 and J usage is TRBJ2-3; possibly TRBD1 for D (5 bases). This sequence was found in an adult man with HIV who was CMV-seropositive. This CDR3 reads CATSSRQSFTDTQYF. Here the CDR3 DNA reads TGTGCCACCAGCAGCCGACAGAGTTTCACAGATACGCAGTATTTT.